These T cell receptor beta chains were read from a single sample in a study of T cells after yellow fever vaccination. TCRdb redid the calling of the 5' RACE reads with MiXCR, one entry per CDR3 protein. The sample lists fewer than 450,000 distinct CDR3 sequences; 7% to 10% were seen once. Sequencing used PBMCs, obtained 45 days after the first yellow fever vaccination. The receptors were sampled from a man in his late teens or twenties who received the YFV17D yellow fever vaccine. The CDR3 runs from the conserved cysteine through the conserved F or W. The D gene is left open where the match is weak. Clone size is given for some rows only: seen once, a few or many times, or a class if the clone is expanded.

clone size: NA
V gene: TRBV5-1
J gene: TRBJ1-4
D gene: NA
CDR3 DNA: TGCGCCAGCAGCTTACCCCAGGGAGGGACTAATGAAAAACTGTTTTTT
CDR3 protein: CASSLPQGGTNEKLFF

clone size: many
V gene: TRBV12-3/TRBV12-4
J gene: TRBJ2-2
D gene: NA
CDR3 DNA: TGTGCCAGCAGTTTAGTTCCGAACACCGGGGAGCTGTTTTTT
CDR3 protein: CASSLVPNTGELFF

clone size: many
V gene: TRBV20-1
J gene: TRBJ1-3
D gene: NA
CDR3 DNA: TGCAGTGCTGCTGGGCCCGGAAACACCATATATTTT
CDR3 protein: CSAAGPGNTIYF

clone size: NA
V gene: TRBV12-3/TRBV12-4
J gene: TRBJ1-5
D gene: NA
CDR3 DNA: TGTGCCAGCAGTTTCGGACATAGCAATCAGCCCCAGCATTTT
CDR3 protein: CASSFGHSNQPQHF

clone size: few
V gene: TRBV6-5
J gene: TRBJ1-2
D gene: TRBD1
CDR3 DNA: TGTGCCAGCAGTTCCGACAGGGTAGGATATGGCTACACCTTC
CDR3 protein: CASSSDRVGYGYTF

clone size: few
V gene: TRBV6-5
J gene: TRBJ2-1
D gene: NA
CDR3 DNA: TGTGCCAGCAGTTACTCGGGGGACTCCTACAATGAGCAGTTCTTC
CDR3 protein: CASSYSGDSYNEQFF

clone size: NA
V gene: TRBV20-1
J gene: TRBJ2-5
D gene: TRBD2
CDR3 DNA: TGCAGTGCTAGAGATTGGAGCGGGGGCACCCAAGAGACCCAGTACTTC
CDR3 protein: CSARDWSGGTQETQYF

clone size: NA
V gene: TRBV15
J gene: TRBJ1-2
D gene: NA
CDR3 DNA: TGTGCCACCAGCAGAGCGGGGGGGGGCTACACCTTC
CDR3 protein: CATSRAGGGYTF

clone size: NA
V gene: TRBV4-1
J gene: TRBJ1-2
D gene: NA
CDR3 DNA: TGCGCCAGCAGCCCCTTACTGGGGGTGGGTAACTATGGCTACACCTTC
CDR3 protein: CASSPLLGVGNYGYTF

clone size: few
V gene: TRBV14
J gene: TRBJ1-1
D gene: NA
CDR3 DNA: TGTGCCAGCAGCCGCAGCGTGAACACTGAAGCTTTCTTT
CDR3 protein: CASSRSVNTEAFF

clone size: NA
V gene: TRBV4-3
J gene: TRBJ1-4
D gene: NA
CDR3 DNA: TGCGCCAGCAGCCAAGGGTACGCAACTAATGAAAAACTGTTTTTT
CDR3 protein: CASSQGYATNEKLFF

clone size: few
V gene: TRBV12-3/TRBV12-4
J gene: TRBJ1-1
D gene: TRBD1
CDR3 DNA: TGTGCCAGCAGGCAGGACAGGATTATCGCTGAAGCTTTCTTT
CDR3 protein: CASRQDRIIAEAFF

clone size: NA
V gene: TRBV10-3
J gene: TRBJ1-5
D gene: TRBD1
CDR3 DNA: TGTGCCATCAGCCCCGGGACAGGGGGCTACGGTAGCAATCAGCCCCAGCATTTT
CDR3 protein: CAISPGTGGYGSNQPQHF

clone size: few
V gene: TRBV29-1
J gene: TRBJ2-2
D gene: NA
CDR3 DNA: TGCAGCGTCGCACAGGGCCCCGGGGAGCTGTTTTTT
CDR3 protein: CSVAQGPGELFF

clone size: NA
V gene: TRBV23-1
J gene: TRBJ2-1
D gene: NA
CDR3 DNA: TGCGCCAGCAGTCATACAAAAACGGGGGCCCACTTCCACAATGAGCAGTTCTTC
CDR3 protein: CASSHTKTGAHFHNEQFF

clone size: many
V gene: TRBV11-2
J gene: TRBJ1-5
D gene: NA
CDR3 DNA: TGTGCCAGCAGCCCCCATAGGCAATATAGCAATCAGCCCCAGCATTTT
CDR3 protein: CASSPHRQYSNQPQHF

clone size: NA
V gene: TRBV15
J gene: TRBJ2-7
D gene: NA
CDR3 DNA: TGTGCCACCAGCAGAGAGGAAATCTACGAGCAGTACTTC
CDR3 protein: CATSREEIYEQYF

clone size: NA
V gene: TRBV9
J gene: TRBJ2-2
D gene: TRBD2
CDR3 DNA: TGTGCCAGCATGCGGGGGGGTAAATCCTCCGGGGAGCTGTTTTTT
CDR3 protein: CASMRGGKSSGELFF

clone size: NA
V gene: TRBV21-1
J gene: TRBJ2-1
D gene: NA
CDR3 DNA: TGTGCCAGCAATCCGGGACAGGGGGCGAATGAGCAGTTCTTC
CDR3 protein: CASNPGQGANEQFF

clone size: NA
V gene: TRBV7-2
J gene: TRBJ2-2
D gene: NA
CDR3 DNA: TGTGCCAGCACCCTCAGCCCCCAGAGCGGGGAGCTGTTTTTT
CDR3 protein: CASTLSPQSGELFF

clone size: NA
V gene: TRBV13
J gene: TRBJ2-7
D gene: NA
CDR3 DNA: TGTGCCAGCAGCTTCGAGGGCGGTTACGGCGGGGGCCCCACCTACGAGCAGTACTTC
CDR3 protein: CASSFEGGYGGGPTYEQYF

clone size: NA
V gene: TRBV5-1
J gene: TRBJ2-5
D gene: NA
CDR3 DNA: TGCGCCAGCAGCACGGACCTACTGTACCAAGAGACCCAGTACTTC
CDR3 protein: CASSTDLLYQETQYF

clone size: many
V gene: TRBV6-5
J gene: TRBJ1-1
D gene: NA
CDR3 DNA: TGTGCCAGCAGTTATGTGGGGATACGAGGAGCTTTCTTT
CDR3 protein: CASSYVGIRGAFF

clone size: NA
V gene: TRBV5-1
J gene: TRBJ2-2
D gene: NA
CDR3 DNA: TGCGCCAGCAGCGCCGGGACCGAGAACACCGGGGAGCTGTTTTTT
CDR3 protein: CASSAGTENTGELFF

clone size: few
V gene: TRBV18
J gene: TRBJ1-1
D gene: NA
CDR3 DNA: TGTGCCAGCTCACCTTCCCACCTGAACACTGAAGCTTTCTTT
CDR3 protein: CASSPSHLNTEAFF

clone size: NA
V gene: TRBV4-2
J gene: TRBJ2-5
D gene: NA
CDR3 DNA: TGTGCCAGCAGCCAAGTCGGCTCCCCGGACCAAGAGACCCAGTACTTC
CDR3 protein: CASSQVGSPDQETQYF

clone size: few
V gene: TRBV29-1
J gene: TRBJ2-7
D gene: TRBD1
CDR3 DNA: TGCAGCGTCTCACAGGGGCTCCACTACGAGCAGTACTTC
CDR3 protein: CSVSQGLHYEQYF

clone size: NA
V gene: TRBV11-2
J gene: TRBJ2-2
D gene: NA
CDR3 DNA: TGTGCCAGCAGCTCCTTTACAGTATTCGTGAACACCGGGGAGCTGTTTTTT
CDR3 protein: CASSSFTVFVNTGELFF

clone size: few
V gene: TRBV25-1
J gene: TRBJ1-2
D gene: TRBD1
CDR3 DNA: TGTGCCAGCAGTGAGCATGAGGGACAGGCCCACTATGGCTACACCTTC
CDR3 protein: CASSEHEGQAHYGYTF